This TCR beta chain is from a study of vaccination and CD4 T cells after COVID-19. Study in general: Post-COVID draws followed diagnosis by a median around 97 days (range 35 to 161). Investigators took post-vaccine samples a median 72 days after dose two, within a range of 14 to 241.

As for this clonotype: The antigen remains undetermined.

Treatment described: approximately nine-day PBMC culture with coronavirus spike peptide pools or control peptides (ViraFEST assay). Germline V gene data show CDR1 as SGHAT and CDR2 as FQDESV (reference sequence). The V end lost 1 base, the J end lost 4 bases, and 14 bases lay between the germline ends. This CDR3 has 16 amino acids. Sequence data for DNA of cultured CD4+ T cells were generated by the Oncomine TCR Beta short-read assay. MiXCR was run by TCRdb on the PCR reads, yielding one entry per CDR3 protein. The sample carries 15,000 or so distinct CDR3 sequences, roughly 50% recorded once. Sequences were obtained from CD4+ T cells from blood, cultured in vitro. V gene TRBV11-1 combines with J gene TRBJ2-1; D is perhaps TRBD2 (6 bases). The clonotype originates from a human donor who had recovered from COVID-19. The CDR3 is CASSLERGGVYNEQFF. CDR3 DNA sequence: TGTGCCAGCAGCTTAGAACGGGGAGGTGTGTACAATGAGCAGTTCTTC.